This entry lists 11 T cell receptor beta chains sequenced from one sample in a study of response to subunit inactivated influenza vaccine (dated by TCRdb to the late 2010s). The library was prepared using RT-PCR. TCRdb names Illumina HiSeq 2500 as the instrument used. Through fastp at Q25 and MiXCR, TCRdb rebuilt clones from the public reads, retaining in-frame beta chains. Each entry merges the rows of one CDR3 protein and shows their most common DNA and genes. The sample contains 700,000 to 900,000 distinct CDR3 sequences, 21% of them found a single time. The top ten constitute 10% of the sample. Here the sequenced sample was PBMCs from blood, taken more than 4 days after vaccination. The receptors derive from a man between 45 and 60 years old who received an inactivated influenza vaccine. Donor details come from another sample of the same person, matched by shared clones.

This clonotype occurred a few times. V and J are TRBV4-2 and TRBJ2-7; D possibly corresponds to TRBD1 (6 bases). V lost 4 bases and J lost 5, with 21 bases in between. This CDR3 contains 16 residues. The germline gives CDR1 LGHNA, CDR2 YNFKEQ. The CDR3 sequence is CASSPHVGQPGDEQYF. The CDR3 DNA follows: TGTGCCAGCAGCCCGCATGTAGGACAGCCGGGCGACGAGCAGTACTTC.

This clonotype has a single count. The chain combines TRBV20-1 with TRBJ1-2; no firm D call. Germline V gene sequence: CDR1 DFQATT, CDR2 SNEGSKA (reference sequence). V was trimmed by 5 bases and J by 6 bases, leaving 19 bases between them. The CDR3 contains 14 residues. For the CDR3, the DNA is TGCAGTGCTGCTTCGAGGTGGATGCTTGATGGCTACACCTTC. Amino acid sequence: CSAASRWMLDGYTF.

The chain joins TRBV6-5 to TRBJ2-7; 9 positions match TRBD1. V lost 2 bases, J lost 6 bases, and 8 bases stayed unmatched. The germline gives CDR1 MNHEY, CDR2 SVGAGI. This CDR3 is built from 15 residues. CDR3 residues: CASSYPGQGVGEQYF. DNA for the CDR3: TGTGCCAGCAGTTACCCGGGACAGGGAGTCGGCGAGCAGTACTTC.

The chain carries TRBV4-3 and TRBJ2-7, with 9 bases lining up with TRBD2. In germline, CDR1 is LGHNA, CDR2 YSLEER. The CDR3 runs 17 residues. Trimming took 1 base from V and 0 from J; bases not matched to a gene: 7. The CDR3 nucleotides are TGCGCCAGCAGCCAAGTGGGCGGGAGGGCTCCCTCCTACGAGCAGTACTTC. Its protein is CASSQVGGRAPSYEQYF.

This clonotype was seen a single time. The chain has TRBV7-6 and TRBJ2-3, with 13 bases matching TRBD2. The CDR3 is 17 residues long. Germline CDR1 SGHVS, CDR2 FNYEAQ. V lost 3 bases to trimming and J lost 7 bases; unmatched junction nucleotides: 10. The CDR3 DNA reads as TGTGCCAGCAGCTTGGGGACTAGCGGGACCAGTGGTTATACGCAGTATTTT. This gives the protein CASSLGTSGTSGYTQYF.

The chain is built from TRBV5-1 and TRBJ2-3; no definite D call. Trimming took 7 bases from V and 5 from J, leaving 11 bases between them. The germline gives CDR1 SGHRS, CDR2 YFSETQ. This CDR3 is built from 12 residues. Here the CDR3 DNA reads TGCGCCAGCTATCGGTCGAGAGATACGCAGTATTTT. It codes for CASYRSRDTQYF. The full variable domain, its missing parts supplied by reference TRBV5-1 and TRBJ2-3, is KAGVTQTPRYLIKTRGQQVTLSCSPISGHRSVSWYQQTPGQGLQFLFEYFSETQRNKGNFPGRFSGRQFSNSRSEMNVSTLELGDSALYLCASYRSRDTQYFGPGTRLTVL.

The chain combines TRBV29-1 with TRBJ2-1; maybe TRBD2 (6 bases). Germline V gene data show CDR1 as SQVTM and CDR2 as ANQGSEA. The ends were cut back, 4 bases at V and 5 bases at J, with 21 bases in the middle. This CDR3 has 16 amino acids. The DNA of the CDR3 is TGCAGCGTTGCCCGGAGGGCAGAGACCGCTAACAATGAGCAGTTCTTC. Protein product: CSVARRAETANNEQFF.

In its sample, this clonotype was seen many times. V is TRBV12-3 or TRBV12-4 and J is TRBJ1-1, with unresolved D. V lost 3 bases and J 7 bases, leaving 6 bases between the germline ends. There are 11 residues in the CDR3. CDR3: CASSFRFEAFF. The CDR3 DNA follows: TGTGCCAGCAGTTTCAGATTTGAAGCTTTCTTT.

CDR3 nucleotide sequence: TGTGCCTCCTGCCAGATCCCTGGGGGAAACACTGAAGCTTTCTTT. Residues: CASCQIPGGNTEAFF. This chain links TRBV3-1 with TRBJ1-1, with D perhaps matching TRBD1 (5 bases). The CDR3 consists of 15 residues. Germline V lookup: CDR1 LGHDT, CDR2 YNNKEL (reference sequence). The ends were cut back, 11 bases at V and 2 bases at J, with 21 bases in the middle.

This chain links TRBV28 with TRBJ1-1, with D tentatively TRBD1 (5 bases). Trimming pared 4 bases from V and 1 base from J, leaving 16 bases between. The CDR3 runs to 16 residues. Germline-derived CDR1 and CDR2 are MDHEN and SYDVKM. CDR3: CASSSAPGYGNTEAFF. DNA for the CDR3: TGTGCCAGCAGTTCCGCCCCAGGGTACGGGAACACTGAAGCTTTCTTT.

The sample holds many counts of this clonotype. V gene TRBV16 combines with J gene TRBJ2-7; 7 bases match TRBD1. The length of the CDR3 is 12 residues. The trim removed 8 bases at V and 3 bases at J, leaving 4 bases unmatched. The germline V gene encodes CDR1 KGHSY and CDR2 FQNENV. The CDR3 DNA follows: TGTGCCAGCGCCGACAGGGACTACGAGCAGTACTTC. Encoded protein: CASADRDYEQYF.